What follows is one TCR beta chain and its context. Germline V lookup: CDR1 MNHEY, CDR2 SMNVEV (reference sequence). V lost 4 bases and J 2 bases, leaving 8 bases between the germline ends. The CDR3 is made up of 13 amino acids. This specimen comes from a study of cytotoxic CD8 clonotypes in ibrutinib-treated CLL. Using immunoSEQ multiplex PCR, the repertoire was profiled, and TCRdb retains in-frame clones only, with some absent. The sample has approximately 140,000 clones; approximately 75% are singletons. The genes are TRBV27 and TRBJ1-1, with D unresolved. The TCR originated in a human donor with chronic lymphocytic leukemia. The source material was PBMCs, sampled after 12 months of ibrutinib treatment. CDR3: CASSSYSNTEAFF. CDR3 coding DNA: TGTGCCAGCAGTTCGTATTCAAACACTGAAGCTTTCTTT.